This T cell receptor beta chain appears in the sequencing data of a study of T cell responses to AZD1222 COVID-19 vaccine. Study observations and caveats: The CD4 TCRs associated with vaccination extended across spike and predominated at 160-218 and 743-854. Most donors were white British and more were female, and clonal diversity was possibly underestimated.

After removal of 3 bases from V and 4 bases from J, the junction contained 3 bases not matched to a gene. CDR3 length: 14 amino acids. Germline CDR1 is LNHDA and CDR2 is SQIVND (reference sequence). Using immunoSEQ multiplex PCR, the repertoire was profiled, and TCRdb retains in-frame clones only, with some absent. The table has approximately 140,000 clones, about nine tenths seen once; the top ten hold roughly 1.7%. Regarding this clone: What it binds is unknown.

This chain connects TRBV19 to TRBJ2-1; 7 nucleotides line up with TRBD1. This TCR came from an adult who received the AZD1222 COVID-19 vaccine. This sample comprised peripheral blood, obtained 28 days after the second AZD1222 dose. The CDR3 coding sequence is TGTGCCAGTAGTATGGACAGGCTATACAATGAGCAGTTCTTC. Protein: CASSMDRLYNEQFF.